Listed below are T cell receptor beta chains from one sample, sequenced in a study of vaccination and CD4 T cells after COVID-19. TCRdb called the PCR reads again in MiXCR, with one record for every CDR3 protein. The repertoire holds 15,000 to 20,000 distinct CDR3 sequences, with 63% as singletons. These receptors' targets are unknown. The sample taken for sequencing was CD4+ T cells from blood, cultured in vitro. These receptors originate from a human donor who had recovered from COVID-19. Each CDR3 is given without its conserved first and last residue. The order of the fields is V gene, D gene, J gene, CDR3 protein. D genes are given only for firm matches.

>TRBV11-3|TRBD1|TRBJ2-7
ASSSLAGQGYEQY
>TRBV5-1|NA|TRBJ2-6
ASSGGGTGANVLT
>TRBV7-2|NA|TRBJ2-3
ASSPPQDTQY
>TRBV7-8|TRBD1|TRBJ1-6
ASSTRQGNSPLH
>TRBV19|NA|TRBJ1-5
ASSIEEGNQPQH
>TRBV19|TRBD1|TRBJ1-2
ASTHPPGQPTGGYT
>TRBV19|NA|TRBJ1-5
ASSTDSGPGPQH
>TRBV12-3/TRBV12-4|NA|TRBJ1-2
ASSERTVGYT
>TRBV7-2|NA|TRBJ1-5
ASSPRGDQPQH
>TRBV18|NA|TRBJ2-3
ASSPKSATDTQY
>TRBV6-1|NA|TRBJ2-3
ASSGAVGVRTDTQY
>TRBV5-4|NA|TRBJ2-2
ASSSPGRSTGELF
>TRBV27|NA|TRBJ1-2
ASSLSWAGHYGYT
>TRBV6-2/TRBV6-3|TRBD1|TRBJ2-7
ASSYSGRGLNYEQY
>TRBV6-4|TRBD1|TRBJ2-3
ASSADRARVSTDTQY
>TRBV10-1|TRBD1|TRBJ1-1
ASSAGTEGTEAF
>TRBV20-1|TRBD1|TRBJ1-5
SASLGTGDQPQH
>TRBV5-1|TRBD2|TRBJ2-4
ASSLGLAGAGGNIQY
>TRBV5-4|TRBD1|TRBJ1-5
ASSLGQGRDQPQH
>TRBV12-3/TRBV12-4|TRBD1|TRBJ1-2
ASSYRTGQRYGYT